This T cell receptor (beta chain) is from a study of graft-versus-host responses after intestinal transplantation. Study-wide context: Tacrolimus and steroids were given for 2 to 4 years to all recipients after anti-thymocyte globulin induction. Regarding the study as a whole: The authors found GvH clones in recipient marrow, some appearing first in ileum or blood. Patients who carried graft-donor T cell macrochimerism also had high graft-versus-host to host-versus-graft clonal ratios in their allografts. The study associated peak circulating GvH clone levels with early post-transplant HvG declines.

Germline CDR1 KGHSH, CDR2 LQKENI. Trimming removed 2 bases from V and 0 bases from J; junction bases left unmatched: 10. CDR3 size: 18 residues. This clone was seen once. Its antigen remains unidentified. Assay: immunoSEQ multiplex PCR; the TCRdb copy retains only in-frame clones and omits some. The repertoire holds more than 85,000 clones, with 80% to 95% as singletons. The sequence was obtained from a human donor who was the organ donor for an intestinal transplant. Sequenced here: unstimulated CD8+ T cells sorted from spleen or lymph node cells, sampled before transplant. The V call is TRBV18, the J call TRBJ2-7; 10 bases are a match to TRBD2. CDR3 DNA sequence: TGTGCCAGCTCACCATACGGGACTAGCGTCCCAATCTCCTACGAGCAGTACTTC. Translation: CASSPYGTSVPISYEQYF.